Given below is one TCR beta chain in context. Profiled with immunoSEQ multiplex PCR; TCRdb holds only in-frame clones, not every one. The table records under 400,000 clones, about 90% of them present only once. The V gene's germline CDR1 is SGHRS and CDR2 YFSETQ. The CDR3 is 22 residues long. The J segment lost 1 base and the V segment lost 1 base, leaving 24 bases of the junction unmatched. This sample is part of a study of blood T cell repertoires in COVID-19. V is TRBV5-1 and J is TRBJ2-3; 7 bases line up with TRBD2. The specimen was peripheral blood. The receptor was isolated from a man between 18 and 29 years old with active or convalescent COVID-19. The CDR3 here is CASSLRIGLVSPTTDRTDTQYF. Here the CDR3 DNA reads TGCGCCAGCAGCTTGCGAATTGGACTAGTTTCCCCCACTACCGATCGCACAGATACGCAGTATTTT.